This entry concerns a single T cell receptor (beta chain). Its antigen is unknown. The data stem from a study of CD8+CD57+ T cells in acquired aplastic anemia. Overall study: An average of roughly 3.2 ug of DNA was obtained from sorted CD4+ and CD8+ cells. Notes on the study in general: Patients had under 30 CD8+ CDR3 sequences in common with controls (the shared set).

The use of genomic DNA as template underpinned the TCR beta VDJ and CDR3 profiling. One entry per CDR3 protein, called by TCRdb with MiXCR from the reads. This table has around 200,000 distinct CDR3 sequences, around 50% appearing once. Flow cytometry had shown expanded CD8+CD57+ cells in the patients chosen for sequencing. None of the patients had been given any therapy when their blood was sampled. In germline, CDR1 is MNHEY, CDR2 SVGAGI. The V segment lost 6 bases and the J segment 0 bases; nucleotides outside the gene matches: 11. This CDR3 region has 19 residues. What was sequenced was sorted CD4+, CD8+, or CD8+CD57+ T cells (not recorded which) from PBMCs. The TCR sequence derives from a human donor with aplastic anemia. The chain couples TRBV6-5 to TRBJ2-1, with 13 positions matching TRBD2. In DNA form, the CDR3 reads TGTGCCAGCAGAGCCGGGACTAGCGGGGCCTTGAGCTCCTACAATGAGCAGTTCTTC. It translates to CASRAGTSGALSSYNEQFF.